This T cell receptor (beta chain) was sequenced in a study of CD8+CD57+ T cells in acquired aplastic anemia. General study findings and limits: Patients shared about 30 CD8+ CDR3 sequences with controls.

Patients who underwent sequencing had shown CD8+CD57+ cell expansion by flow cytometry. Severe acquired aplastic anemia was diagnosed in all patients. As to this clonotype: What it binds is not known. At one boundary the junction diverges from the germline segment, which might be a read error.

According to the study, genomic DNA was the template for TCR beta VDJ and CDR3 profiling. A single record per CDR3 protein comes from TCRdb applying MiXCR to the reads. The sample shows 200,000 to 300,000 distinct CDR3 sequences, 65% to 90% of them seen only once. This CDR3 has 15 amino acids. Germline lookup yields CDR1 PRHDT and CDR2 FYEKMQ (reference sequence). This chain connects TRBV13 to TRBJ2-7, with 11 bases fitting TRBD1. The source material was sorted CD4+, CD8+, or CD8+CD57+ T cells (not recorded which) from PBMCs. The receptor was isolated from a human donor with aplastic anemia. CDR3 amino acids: CASSLGTGGDYEQYF. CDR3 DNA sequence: TGCGCCAGCAGCCTCGGGACAGGGGGAGACTACGAGCAGTACTTC. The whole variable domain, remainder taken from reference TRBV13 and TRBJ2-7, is AAGVIQSPRHLIKEKRETATLKCYPIPRHDTVYWYQQGPGQDPQFLISFYEKMQSDKGSIPDRFSAQQFSDYHSELNMSSLELGDSALYFCASSLGTGGDYEQYFGPGTRLTVT.